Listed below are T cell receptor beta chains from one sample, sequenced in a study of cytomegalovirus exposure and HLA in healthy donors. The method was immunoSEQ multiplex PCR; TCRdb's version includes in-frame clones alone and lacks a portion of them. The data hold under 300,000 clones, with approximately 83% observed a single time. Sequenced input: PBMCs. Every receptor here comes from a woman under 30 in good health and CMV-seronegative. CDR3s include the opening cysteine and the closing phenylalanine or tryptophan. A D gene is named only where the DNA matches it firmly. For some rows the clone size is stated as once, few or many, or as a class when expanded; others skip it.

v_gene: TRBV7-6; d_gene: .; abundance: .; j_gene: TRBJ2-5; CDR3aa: CASTITEETQYF; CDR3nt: TGTGCCAGCACCATTACGGAAGAGACCCAGTACTTC
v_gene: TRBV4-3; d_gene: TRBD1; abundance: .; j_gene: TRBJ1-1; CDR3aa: CASSTDRLRAEAFF; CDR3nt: TGCGCCAGCAGCACGGACAGGCTACGGGCTGAAGCTTTCTTT
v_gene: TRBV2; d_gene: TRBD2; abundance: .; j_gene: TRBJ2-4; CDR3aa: CASRTGTSGGWDIQYF; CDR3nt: TGTGCCAGCAGAACCGGGACTAGCGGGGGGTGGGACATTCAGTACTTC
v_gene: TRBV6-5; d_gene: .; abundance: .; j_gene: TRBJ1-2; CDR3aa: CASSYFGQPSNYGYTF; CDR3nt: TGTGCCAGCAGTTACTTCGGACAGCCAAGCAACTATGGCTACACCTTC
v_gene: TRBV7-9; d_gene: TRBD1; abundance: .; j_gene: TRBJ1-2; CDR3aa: CASSPTGDYGYTF; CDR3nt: TGTGCCAGCAGCCCGACAGGGGACTATGGCTACACCTTC
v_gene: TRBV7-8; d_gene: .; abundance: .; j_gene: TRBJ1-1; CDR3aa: CALSPGEAFF; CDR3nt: TGTGCCCTGAGCCCGGGTGAAGCTTTCTTT
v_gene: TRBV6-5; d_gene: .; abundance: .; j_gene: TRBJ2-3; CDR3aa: CASSDPRGTQYF; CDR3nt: TGTGCCAGCAGTGACCCTAGGGGTACGCAGTATTTT
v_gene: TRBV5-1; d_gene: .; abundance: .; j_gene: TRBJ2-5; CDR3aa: CASSLASETQYF; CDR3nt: TGCGCCAGCAGCTTGGCGTCCGAGACCCAGTACTTC
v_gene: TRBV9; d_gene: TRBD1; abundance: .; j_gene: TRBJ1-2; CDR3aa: CASSPRTGIGGYTF; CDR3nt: TGTGCCAGCAGCCCCCGGACAGGGATAGGAGGCTACACCTTC
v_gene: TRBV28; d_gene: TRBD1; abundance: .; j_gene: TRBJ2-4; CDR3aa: CASTPGGSKNIQYF; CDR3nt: TGTGCCAGCACCCCAGGGGGTTCCAAAAACATTCAGTACTTC
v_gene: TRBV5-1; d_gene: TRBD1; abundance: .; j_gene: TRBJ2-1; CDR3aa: CASSRQGFYNEQFF; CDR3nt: TGCGCCAGCAGCCGACAGGGGTTCTACAATGAGCAGTTCTTC
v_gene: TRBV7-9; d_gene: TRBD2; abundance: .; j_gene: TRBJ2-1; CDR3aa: CASSFRTSGPYNEQFF; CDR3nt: TGTGCCAGCAGCTTCCGAACTAGCGGGCCGTACAATGAGCAGTTCTTC
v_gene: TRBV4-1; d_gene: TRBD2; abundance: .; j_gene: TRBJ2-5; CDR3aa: CASSQPTSGKETQYF; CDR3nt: TGCGCCAGCAGCCAACCGACTAGCGGGAAGGAGACCCAGTACTTC
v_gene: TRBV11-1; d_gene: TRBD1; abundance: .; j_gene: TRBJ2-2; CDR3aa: CASNRQGADTGELFF; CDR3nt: TGTGCCAGCAATCGACAGGGGGCCGACACCGGGGAGCTGTTTTTT
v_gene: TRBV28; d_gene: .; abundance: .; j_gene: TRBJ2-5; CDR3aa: CASRLDPGQETQYF; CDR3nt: TGTGCCAGCAGACTTGACCCGGGTCAAGAGACCCAGTACTTC
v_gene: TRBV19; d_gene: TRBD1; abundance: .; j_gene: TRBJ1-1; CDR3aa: CASTSHRGSEAFF; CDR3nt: TGTGCCAGTACTTCCCACAGGGGCTCTGAAGCTTTCTTT
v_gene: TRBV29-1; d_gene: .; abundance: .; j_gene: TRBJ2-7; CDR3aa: CSVMRDFEQYF; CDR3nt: TGCAGCGTGATGCGGGACTTCGAGCAGTACTTC
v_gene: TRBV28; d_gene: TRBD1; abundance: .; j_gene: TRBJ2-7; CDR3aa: CASRRTGGYYYEQYF; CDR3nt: TGTGCCAGCAGGAGGACAGGGGGCTATTATTACGAGCAGTACTTC
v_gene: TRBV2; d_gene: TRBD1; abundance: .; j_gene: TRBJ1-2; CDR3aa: CASRPGQGNYGYTF; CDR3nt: TGTGCCAGCAGACCGGGACAGGGTAACTATGGCTACACCTTC
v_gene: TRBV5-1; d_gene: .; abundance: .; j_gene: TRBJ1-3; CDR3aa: CASSLGGPGDTIYF; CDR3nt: TGCGCCAGCAGCTTGGGGGGCCCGGGAGACACCATATATTTT
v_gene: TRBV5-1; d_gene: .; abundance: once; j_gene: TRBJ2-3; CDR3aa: CASSLGGSNTDTQYF; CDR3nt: TGCGCCAGCAGCTTGGGAGGATCCAACACAGATACGCAGTATTTT
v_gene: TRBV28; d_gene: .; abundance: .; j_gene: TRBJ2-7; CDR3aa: CASSLSRGGFYEQYF; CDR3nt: TGTGCCAGCAGTTTAAGTCGCGGTGGGTTCTACGAGCAGTACTTC
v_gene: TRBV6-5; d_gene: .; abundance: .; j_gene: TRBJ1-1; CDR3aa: CASRATGMNTEAFF; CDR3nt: TGTGCCAGCAGGGCTACAGGGATGAACACTGAAGCTTTCTTT
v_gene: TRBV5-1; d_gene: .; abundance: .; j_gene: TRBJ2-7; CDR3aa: CASSLSSSFSSYEQYF; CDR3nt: TGCGCCAGCAGCTTGAGCTCGTCGTTTAGCTCCTACGAGCAGTACTTC
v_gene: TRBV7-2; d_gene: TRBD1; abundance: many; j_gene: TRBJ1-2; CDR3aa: CASSETGGTGYTF; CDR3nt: TGTGCCAGCAGCGAGACAGGGGGGACTGGCTACACCTTC
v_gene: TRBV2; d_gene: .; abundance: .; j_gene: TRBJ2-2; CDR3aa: CASRLAVNTGELFF; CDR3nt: TGTGCCTCCCGTCTAGCAGTGAACACCGGGGAGCTGTTTTTT
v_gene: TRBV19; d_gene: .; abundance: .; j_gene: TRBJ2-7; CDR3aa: CASSTRGSSYEQYF; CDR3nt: TGTGCCAGTAGTACCAGGGGAAGCTCCTACGAGCAGTACTTC
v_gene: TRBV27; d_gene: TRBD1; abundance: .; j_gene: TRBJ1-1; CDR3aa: CASSVAGGRTEAFF; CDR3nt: TGTGCCAGCAGTGTAGCAGGGGGTAGAACTGAAGCTTTCTTT
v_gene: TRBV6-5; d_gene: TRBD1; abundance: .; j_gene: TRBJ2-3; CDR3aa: CASSYSRQGNTDTQYF; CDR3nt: TGTGCCAGCAGTTACTCGAGACAGGGGAACACAGATACGCAGTATTTT
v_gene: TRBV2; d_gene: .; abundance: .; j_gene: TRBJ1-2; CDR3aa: CASSAPVAGYTF; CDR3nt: TGTGCCAGCAGTGCACCGGTTGCTGGCTACACCTTC
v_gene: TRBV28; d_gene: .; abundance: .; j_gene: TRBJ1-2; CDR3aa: CASSRVGILGGYTF; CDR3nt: TGTGCCAGCAGCCGGGTGGGTATCCTGGGTGGCTACACCTTC
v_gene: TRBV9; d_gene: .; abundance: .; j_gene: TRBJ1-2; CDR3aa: CASSVGDSRQTSYGYTF; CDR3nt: TGTGCCAGCAGCGTAGGAGATTCGAGACAGACCTCTTATGGCTACACCTTC
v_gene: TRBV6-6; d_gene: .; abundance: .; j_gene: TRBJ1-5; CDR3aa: CASSYSAGAPNQPQHF; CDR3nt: TGTGCCAGCAGTTACTCCGCAGGGGCCCCCAATCAGCCCCAGCATTTT
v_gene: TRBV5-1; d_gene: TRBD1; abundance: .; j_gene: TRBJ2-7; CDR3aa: CASSASGTGAYEQYF; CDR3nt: TGTGCCAGCAGCGCCTCCGGGACAGGGGCCTACGAGCAGTACTTC
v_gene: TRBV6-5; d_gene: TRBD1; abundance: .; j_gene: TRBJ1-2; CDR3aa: CASSPGTGSHYGYTF; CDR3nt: TGTGCCAGCAGTCCCGGGACAGGGAGTCACTATGGCTACACCTTC
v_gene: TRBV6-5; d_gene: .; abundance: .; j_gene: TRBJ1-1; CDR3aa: CASSYSQDPGAEAFF; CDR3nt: TGTGCCAGCAGTTACTCTCAGGACCCGGGGGCTGAAGCTTTCTTT
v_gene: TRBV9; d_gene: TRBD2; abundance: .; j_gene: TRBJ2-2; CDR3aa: CASSSGGTSGGAVGELFF; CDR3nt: TGTGCCAGCAGCTCCGGTGGGACTAGCGGGGGGGCCGTCGGGGAGCTGTTTTTT
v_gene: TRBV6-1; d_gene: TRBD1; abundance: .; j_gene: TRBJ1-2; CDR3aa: CASSEQGARGYTF; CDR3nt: TGTGCCAGCAGTGAACAGGGGGCGCGTGGCTACACCTTC
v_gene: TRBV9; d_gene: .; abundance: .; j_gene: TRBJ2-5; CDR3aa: CASSPDPWQGLETQYF; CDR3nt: TGTGCCAGCAGCCCAGACCCCTGGCAGGGGTTAGAGACCCAGTACTTC
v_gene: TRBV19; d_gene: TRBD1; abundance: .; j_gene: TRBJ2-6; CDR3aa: CASRNTGAGANVLTF; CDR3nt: TGTGCCAGTAGAAATACAGGGGCTGGGGCCAACGTCCTGACTTTC
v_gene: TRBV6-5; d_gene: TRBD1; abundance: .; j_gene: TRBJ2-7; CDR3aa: CASKGTAYEQYF; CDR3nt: TGTGCCAGCAAGGGGACAGCCTACGAGCAGTACTTC
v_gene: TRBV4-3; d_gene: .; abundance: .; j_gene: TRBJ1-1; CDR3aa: CASSQDLRGNTEAFF; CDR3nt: TGCGCCAGCAGCCAAGATCTTAGGGGGAACACTGAAGCTTTCTTT
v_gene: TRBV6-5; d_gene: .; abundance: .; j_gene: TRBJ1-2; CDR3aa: CASSYSSQVYGYTF; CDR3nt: TGTGCCAGCAGTTACTCGAGCCAGGTCTATGGCTACACCTTC
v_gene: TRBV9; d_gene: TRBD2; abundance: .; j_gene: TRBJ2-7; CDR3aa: CASSPGTSRDYEQYF; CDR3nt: TGTGCCAGCAGCCCCGGGACTAGTAGAGATTACGAGCAGTACTTC
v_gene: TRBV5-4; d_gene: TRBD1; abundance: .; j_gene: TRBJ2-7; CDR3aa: CASSGQGQGSYEQYF; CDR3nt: TGTGCCAGCAGCGGCCAGGGACAGGGCTCCTACGAGCAGTACTTC
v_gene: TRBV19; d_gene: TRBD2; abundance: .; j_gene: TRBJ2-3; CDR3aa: CASSILTGTRGDTQYF; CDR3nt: TGTGCCAGTAGTATTCTAACCGGGACTAGGGGAGATACGCAGTATTTT
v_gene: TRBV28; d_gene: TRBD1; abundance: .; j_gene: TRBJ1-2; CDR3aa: CASSLPRGYYTF; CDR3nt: TGTGCCAGCAGTTTGCCCAGGGGGTACTACACCTTC
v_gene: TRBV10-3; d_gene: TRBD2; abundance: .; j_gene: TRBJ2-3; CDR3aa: CAITRTSGGTQYF; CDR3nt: TGTGCCATCACCCGGACTAGCGGAGGTACGCAGTATTTT
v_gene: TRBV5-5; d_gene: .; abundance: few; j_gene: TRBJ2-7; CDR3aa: CASSTEPYEQYF; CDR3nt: TGTGCCAGCAGCACGGAGCCCTACGAGCAGTACTTC
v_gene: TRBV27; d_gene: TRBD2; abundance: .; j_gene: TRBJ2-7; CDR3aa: CASSLTSGTLPYEQYF; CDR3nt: TGTGCCAGCAGTTTGACTAGCGGGACCCTCCCGTACGAGCAGTACTTC
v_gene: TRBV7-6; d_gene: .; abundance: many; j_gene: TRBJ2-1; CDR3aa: CASSLRQSTRNEQFF; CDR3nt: TGTGCCAGCAGCTTGCGGCAGAGTACCCGGAATGAGCAGTTCTTC
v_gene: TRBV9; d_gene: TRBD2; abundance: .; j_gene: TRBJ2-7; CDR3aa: CASSVGGGVEEQYF; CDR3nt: TGTGCCAGCAGCGTAGGCGGGGGGGTGGAGGAGCAGTACTTC
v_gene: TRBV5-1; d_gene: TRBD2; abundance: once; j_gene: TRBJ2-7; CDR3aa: CASSLGLAGPLGEQYF; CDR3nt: TGCGCCAGCAGCTTGGGGCTAGCGGGACCACTAGGCGAGCAGTACTTC
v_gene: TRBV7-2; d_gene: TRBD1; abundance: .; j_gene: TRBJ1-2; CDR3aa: CASSLGTAINYGYTF; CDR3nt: TGTGCCAGCAGCTTGGGGACAGCTATTAACTATGGCTACACCTTC
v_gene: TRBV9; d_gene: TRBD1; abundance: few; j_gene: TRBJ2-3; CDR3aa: CASSVRTGVSDTQYF; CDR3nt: TGTGCCAGCAGCGTACGGACAGGGGTCTCAGATACGCAGTATTTT